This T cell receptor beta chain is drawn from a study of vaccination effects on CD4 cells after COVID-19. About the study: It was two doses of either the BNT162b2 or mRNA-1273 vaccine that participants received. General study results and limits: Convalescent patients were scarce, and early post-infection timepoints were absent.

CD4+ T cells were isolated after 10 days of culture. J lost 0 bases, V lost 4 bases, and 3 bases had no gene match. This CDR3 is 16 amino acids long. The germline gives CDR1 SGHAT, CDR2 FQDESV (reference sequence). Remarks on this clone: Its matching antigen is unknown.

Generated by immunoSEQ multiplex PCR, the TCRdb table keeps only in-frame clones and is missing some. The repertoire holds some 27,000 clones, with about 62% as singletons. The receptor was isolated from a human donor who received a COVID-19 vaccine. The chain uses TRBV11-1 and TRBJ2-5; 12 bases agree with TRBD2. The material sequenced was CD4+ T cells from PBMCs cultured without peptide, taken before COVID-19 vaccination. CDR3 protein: CASSSLAGGHQETQYF. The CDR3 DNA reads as TGTGCCAGCAGCTCTCTAGCGGGAGGGCACCAAGAGACCCAGTACTTC. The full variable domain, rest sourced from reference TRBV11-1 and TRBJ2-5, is EAEVAQSPRYKITEKSQAVAFWCDPISGHATLYWYRQILGQGPELLVQFQDESVVDDSQLPKDRFSAERLKGVDSTLKIQPAELGDSAMYLCASSSLAGGHQETQYFGPGTRLLVL.